This T cell receptor beta chain was captured by sequencing in a study of circulating tumor DNA in untreated peripheral T-cell lymphoma (dated by TCRdb to the early 2020s). Tumor-specific TCR clonotypes were identified by sequencing baseline tumor tissue collected before treatment. In a trial, the study monitored patients with peripheral T-cell lymphoma who were getting frontline treatment by applying next-generation sequencing to their T-cell receptor sequences. Library construction relied on the immunoSEQ multiplex PCR assay. Held by TCRdb, this immuneACCESS table contains in-frame sequences only and omits some clones. Under half of the omission traces to an unresolved V gene where checked; the cause of the rest is unknown. Present in this sample are 6,000 or so clones, roughly 80% of which were seen just once. The ten largest clones represent about 26% of the sample. Concerning this clone: Its recognized antigen is unknown. It has no much larger one-base neighbor in the sample; base qualities were not kept.

Findings and caveats that apply to the study as a whole: Tumor-specific clonotypes were identified in under 80% of patients, from 85% to 90% of baseline tissues and around 67% of baseline serum samples.

Sequences were obtained from tumor tissue. The TCR sequence derives from a human donor with peripheral T-cell lymphoma.

The nucleotide sequence reads TGTGCCAGTGGTGGGACAGGCAATCAGCCCCAGCATTTT. It codes for CASGGTGNQPQHF. This sequence uses TRBV19 and TRBJ1-5, and 7 bases in between align with TRBD1. Trimming removed 8 bases from V and 2 bases from J; the gene matches leave 3 bases unexplained. CDR1 and CDR2 are drawn from the germline V gene (reference sequence): LNHDA, SQIVND. The CDR3 starts with the cysteine, ends with the phenylalanine, and has 13 residues. The retained sequence is limited to the CDR3, 39 bases, with the frame set at the first base.